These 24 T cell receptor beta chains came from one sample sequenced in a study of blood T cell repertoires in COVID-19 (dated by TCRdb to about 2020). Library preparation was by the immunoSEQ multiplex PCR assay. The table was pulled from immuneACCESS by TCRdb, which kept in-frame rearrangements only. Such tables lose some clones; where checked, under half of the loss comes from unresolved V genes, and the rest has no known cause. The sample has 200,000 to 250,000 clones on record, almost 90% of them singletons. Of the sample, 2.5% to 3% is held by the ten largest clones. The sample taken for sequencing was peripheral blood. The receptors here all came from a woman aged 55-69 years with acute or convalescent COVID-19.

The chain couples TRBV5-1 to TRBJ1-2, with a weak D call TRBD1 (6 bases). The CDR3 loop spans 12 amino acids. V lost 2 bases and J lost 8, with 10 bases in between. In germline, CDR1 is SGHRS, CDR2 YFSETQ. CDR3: CASSLAGDGYTF. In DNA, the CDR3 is TGCGCCAGCAGCTTAGCAGGGGACGGCTACACCTTC.

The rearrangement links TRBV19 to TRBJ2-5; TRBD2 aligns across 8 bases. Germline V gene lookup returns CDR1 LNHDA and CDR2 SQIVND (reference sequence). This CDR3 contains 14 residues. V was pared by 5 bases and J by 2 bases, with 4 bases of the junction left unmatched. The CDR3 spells CASSVSGGQETQYF. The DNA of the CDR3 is TGTGCCAGTAGTGTCAGCGGGGGACAAGAGACCCAGTACTTC.

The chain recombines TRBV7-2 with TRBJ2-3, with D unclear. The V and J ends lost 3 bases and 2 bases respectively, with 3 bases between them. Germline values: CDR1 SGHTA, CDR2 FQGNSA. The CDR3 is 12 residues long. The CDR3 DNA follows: TGTGCCAGCAGCTTTTACACAGATACGCAGTATTTT. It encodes CASSFYTDTQYF.

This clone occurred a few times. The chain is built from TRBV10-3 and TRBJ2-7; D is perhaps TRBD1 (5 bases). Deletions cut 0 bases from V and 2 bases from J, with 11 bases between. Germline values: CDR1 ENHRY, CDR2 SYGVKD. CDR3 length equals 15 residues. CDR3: CAISESRTYAYEQYF. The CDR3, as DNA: TGTGCCATCAGTGAGTCAAGGACATACGCCTACGAGCAGTACTTC.

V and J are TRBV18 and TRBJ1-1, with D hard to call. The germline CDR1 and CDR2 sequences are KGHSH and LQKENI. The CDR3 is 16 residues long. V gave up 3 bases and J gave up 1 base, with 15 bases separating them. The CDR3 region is CASSPPGGMSNTEAFF. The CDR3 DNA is TGTGCCAGCTCACCCCCTGGTGGCATGTCGAACACTGAAGCTTTCTTT.

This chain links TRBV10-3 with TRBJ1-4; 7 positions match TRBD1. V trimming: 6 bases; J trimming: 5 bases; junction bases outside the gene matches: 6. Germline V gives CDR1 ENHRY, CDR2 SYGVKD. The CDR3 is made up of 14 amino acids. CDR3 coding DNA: TGTGCCATCAGGAACCCAGGGGGAAATGAAAAACTGTTTTTT. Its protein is CAIRNPGGNEKLFF.

CDR3 sequence (DNA): TGTGCCAGCTCACGACAGGGGATTTACAATGAGCAGTTCTTC. As protein: CASSRQGIYNEQFF. The gene calls are TRBV18 and TRBJ2-1, with 8 bases that match TRBD1. The CDR3 length is 14 residues. CDR1 is KGHSH, CDR2 LQKENI, per germline. Unmatched junction bases numbered 3, after V lost 4 bases and J lost 4 bases.

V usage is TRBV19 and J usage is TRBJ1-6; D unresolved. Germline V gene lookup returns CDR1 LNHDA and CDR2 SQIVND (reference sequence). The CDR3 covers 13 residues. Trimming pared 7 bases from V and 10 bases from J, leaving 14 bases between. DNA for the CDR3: TGTGCCAGTACCGGGAGGTCCCGGTCACCCCTCCACTTT. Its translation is CASTGRSRSPLHF.

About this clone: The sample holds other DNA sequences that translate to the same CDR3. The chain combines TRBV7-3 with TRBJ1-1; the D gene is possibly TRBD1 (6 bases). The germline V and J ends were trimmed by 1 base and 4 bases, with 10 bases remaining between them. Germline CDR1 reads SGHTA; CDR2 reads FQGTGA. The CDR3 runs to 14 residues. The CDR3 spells CASSLSGGGTEAFF. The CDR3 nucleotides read TGTGCCAGCAGCTTAAGTGGGGGCGGCACTGAAGCTTTCTTT.

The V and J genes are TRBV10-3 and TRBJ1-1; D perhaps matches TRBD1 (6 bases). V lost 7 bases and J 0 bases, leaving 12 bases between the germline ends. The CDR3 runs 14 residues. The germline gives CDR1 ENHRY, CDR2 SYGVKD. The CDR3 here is CAIKSDSMNTEAFF. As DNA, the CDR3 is TGTGCCATCAAATCGGACAGCATGAACACTGAAGCTTTCTTT.

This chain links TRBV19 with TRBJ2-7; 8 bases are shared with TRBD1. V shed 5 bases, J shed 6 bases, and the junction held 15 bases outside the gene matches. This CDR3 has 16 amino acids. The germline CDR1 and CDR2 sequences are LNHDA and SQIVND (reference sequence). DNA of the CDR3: TGTGCCAGTAGTCAAACCCTCGGACAGGGAGGCGGCGAGCAGTACTTC. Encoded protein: CASSQTLGQGGGEQYF.

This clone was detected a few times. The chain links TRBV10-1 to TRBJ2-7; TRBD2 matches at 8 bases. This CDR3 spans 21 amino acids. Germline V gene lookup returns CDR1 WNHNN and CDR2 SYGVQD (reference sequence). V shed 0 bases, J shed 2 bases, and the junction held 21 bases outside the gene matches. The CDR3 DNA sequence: TGCGCCAGCAGTGAGTCGGAGGGACTAGTTAGCTCCCGGGCAAGAGCCTACGAGCAGTACTTC. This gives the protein CASSESEGLVSSRARAYEQYF.

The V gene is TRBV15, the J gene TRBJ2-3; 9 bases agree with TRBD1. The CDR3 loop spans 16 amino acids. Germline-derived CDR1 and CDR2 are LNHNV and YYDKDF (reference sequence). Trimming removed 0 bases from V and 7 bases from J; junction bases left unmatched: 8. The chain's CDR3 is CATSRDLGTGLYTQYF. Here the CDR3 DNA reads TGTGCCACCAGCAGAGATCTTGGGACAGGGTTGTATACGCAGTATTTT.

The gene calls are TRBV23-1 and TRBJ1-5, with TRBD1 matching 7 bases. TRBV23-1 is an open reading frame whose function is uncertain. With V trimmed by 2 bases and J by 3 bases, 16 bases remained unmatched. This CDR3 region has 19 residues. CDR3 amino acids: CASSQRRRGLPNFNQPQHF. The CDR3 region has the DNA TGCGCCAGCAGTCAAAGGAGGAGGGGGCTTCCTAATTTCAATCAGCCCCAGCATTTT.

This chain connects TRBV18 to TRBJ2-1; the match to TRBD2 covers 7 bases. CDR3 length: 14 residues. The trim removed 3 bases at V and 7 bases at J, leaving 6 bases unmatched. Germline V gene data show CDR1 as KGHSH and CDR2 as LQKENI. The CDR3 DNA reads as TGTGCCAGCTCACCCTACGTCGGGGGGAATGAGCAGTTCTTC. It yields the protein CASSPYVGGNEQFF.

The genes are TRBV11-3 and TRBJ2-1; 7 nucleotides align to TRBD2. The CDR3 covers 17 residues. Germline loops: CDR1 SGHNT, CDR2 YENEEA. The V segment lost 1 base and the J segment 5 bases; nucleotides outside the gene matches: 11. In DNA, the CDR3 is TGTGCCAGCAGCTTAGTTTTTGCGGGAGCCCAACACAATGAGCAGTTCTTC. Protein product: CASSLVFAGAQHNEQFF. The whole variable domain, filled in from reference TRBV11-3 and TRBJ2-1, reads EAGVVQSPRYKIIEKKQPVAFWCNPISGHNTLYWYLQNLGQGPELLIRYENEEAVDDSQLPKDRFSAERLKGVDSTLKIQPAELGDSAVYLCASSLVFAGAQHNEQFFGPGTRLTVL.

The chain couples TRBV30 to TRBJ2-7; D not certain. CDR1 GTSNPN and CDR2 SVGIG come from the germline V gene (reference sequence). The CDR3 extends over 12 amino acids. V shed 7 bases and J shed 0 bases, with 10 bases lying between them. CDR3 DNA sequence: TGTGCCTACAGTCTACCCTCCTACGAGCAGTACTTC. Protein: CAYSLPSYEQYF. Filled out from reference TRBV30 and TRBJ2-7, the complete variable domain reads SQTIHQWPATLVQPVGSPLSLECTVEGTSNPNLYWYRQAAGRGLQLLFYSVGIGQISSEVPQNLSASRPQDRQFILSSKKLLLSDSGFYLCAYSLPSYEQYFGPGTRLTVT.

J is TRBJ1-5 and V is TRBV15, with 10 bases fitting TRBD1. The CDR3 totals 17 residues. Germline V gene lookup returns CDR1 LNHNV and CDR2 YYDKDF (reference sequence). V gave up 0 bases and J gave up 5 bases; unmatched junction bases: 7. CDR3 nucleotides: TGTGCCACCAGCAGAGACCCGACAGGGGGCAATCATCAGCCCCAGCATTTT. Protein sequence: CATSRDPTGGNHQPQHF.

The CDR3 sequence is CASSPRTGINQPQHF. Here the CDR3 DNA reads TGTGCCAGTAGTCCCCGGACAGGGATAAATCAGCCCCAGCATTTT. The V call is TRBV19, the J call TRBJ1-5; 8 bases align to TRBD1. This CDR3 region has 15 residues. Germline V CDR1 and CDR2: LNHDA, SQIVND (reference sequence). The J segment lost 4 bases and the V segment lost 5 bases, leaving 7 bases of the junction unmatched.

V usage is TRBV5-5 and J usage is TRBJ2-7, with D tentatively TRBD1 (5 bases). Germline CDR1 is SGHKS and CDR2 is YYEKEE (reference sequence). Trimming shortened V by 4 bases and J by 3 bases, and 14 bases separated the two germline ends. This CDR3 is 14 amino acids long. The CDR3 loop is CASSATVVDYEQYF. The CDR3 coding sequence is TGTGCCAGCAGCGCGACAGTTGTTGACTACGAGCAGTACTTC.

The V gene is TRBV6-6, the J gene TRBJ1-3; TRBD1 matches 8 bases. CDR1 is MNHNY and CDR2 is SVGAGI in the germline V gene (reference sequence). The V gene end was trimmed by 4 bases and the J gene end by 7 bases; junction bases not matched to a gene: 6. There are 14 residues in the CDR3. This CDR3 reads CASSSSDRGNTIYF. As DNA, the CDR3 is TGTGCCAGCAGTTCCTCTGACAGGGGCAACACCATATATTTT.

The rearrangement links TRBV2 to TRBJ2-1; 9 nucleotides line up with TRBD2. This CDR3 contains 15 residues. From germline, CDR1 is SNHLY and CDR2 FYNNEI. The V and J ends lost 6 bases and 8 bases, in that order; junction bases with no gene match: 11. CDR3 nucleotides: TGTGCCAGCAGGGTTGGCAGCGGGGGGATCTATGAGCAGTTCTTC. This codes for CASRVGSGGIYEQFF. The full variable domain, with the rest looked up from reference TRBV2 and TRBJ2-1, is EPEVTQTPSHQVTQMGQEVILRCVPISNHLYFYWYRQILGQKVEFLVSFYNNEISEKSEIFDDQFSVERPDGSNFTLKIRSTKLEDSAMYFCASRVGSGGIYEQFFGPGTRLTVL.

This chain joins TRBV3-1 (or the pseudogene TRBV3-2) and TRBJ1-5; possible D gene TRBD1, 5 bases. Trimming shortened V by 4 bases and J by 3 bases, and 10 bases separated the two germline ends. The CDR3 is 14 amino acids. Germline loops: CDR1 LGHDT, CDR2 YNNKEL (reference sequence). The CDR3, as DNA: TGTGCCAGCAGCCCCCAGGGATTCAATCAGCCCCAGCATTTT. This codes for CASSPQGFNQPQHF.

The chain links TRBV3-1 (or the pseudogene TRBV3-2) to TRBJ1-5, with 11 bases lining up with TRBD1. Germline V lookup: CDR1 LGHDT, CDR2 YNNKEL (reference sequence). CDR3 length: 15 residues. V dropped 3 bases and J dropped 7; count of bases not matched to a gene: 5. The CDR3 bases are TGTGCCAGCAGCCAGGGGACAGGGGGGGGACAGCCCCAGCATTTT. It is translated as CASSQGTGGGQPQHF.